Below are 13 T cell receptor beta chains sequenced from a single sample in a study of shared clonotypes between healthy human individuals. Profiling relied on immunoSEQ multiplex PCR, and the TCRdb table lists in-frame clones only, not all of them. The sample shows some 550,000 clones, around 97% of them seen only once. The sample was naive CD4+ T cells sorted from blood. The subset: CD45RA+ positively selected. These receptors were collected from a woman in her 30s in good health.

The rearrangement uses TRBV18 and TRBJ2-5; D possibly uses TRBD1 or TRBD2 (5 bases each). Germline-derived CDR1 and CDR2 are KGHSH and LQKENI. The CDR3 runs 15 residues. Deletions cut 3 bases from V and 2 bases from J, with 13 bases between. The CDR3 coding sequence is TGTGCCAGCTCACCGGGGGACGGCCGTCAAGAGACCCAGTACTTC. Protein sequence: CASSPGDGRQETQYF.

This chain links TRBV28 with TRBJ2-2; TRBD1 might be the D (6 bases). The ends were cut back, 6 bases at V and 6 bases at J, with 11 bases in the middle. Germline CDR1 MDHEN, CDR2 SYDVKM. The CDR3 extends over 13 amino acids. The CDR3 region has the DNA TGTGCCAGCAGGGACACAGGGTCCGGGGAGCTGTTTTTT. It specifies CASRDTGSGELFF.

The chain employs TRBV10-3 and TRBJ2-5; 8 bases match TRBD1. The V gene end was trimmed by 0 bases and the J gene end by 5 bases; junction bases not matched to a gene: 5. Looked up from germline, CDR1 is ENHRY and CDR2 is SYGVKD. CDR3 length: 15 residues. The CDR3 reads CAISESDRGQETQYF. In DNA form, the CDR3 reads TGTGCCATCAGTGAGTCAGACAGGGGTCAGGAGACCCAGTACTTC.

This chain connects TRBV29-1 to TRBJ2-3; 12 bases line up with TRBD2. Germline CDR1 is SQVTM and CDR2 is ANQGSEA. J gave up 0 bases and V 7 bases, and 2 bases lay outside the gene matches. The CDR3 is 14 amino acids. In nucleotides, the CDR3 is TGCAGCGCTGGACTAGCGGGGAGCACAGATACGCAGTATTTT. This encodes CSAGLAGSTDTQYF.

This chain joins TRBV7-8 and TRBJ2-3, with D unclear. The CDR3 loop spans 15 amino acids. CDR1 SGHVS and CDR2 FQNEAQ come from the germline V gene. V gave up 0 bases and J gave up 7 bases, with 14 bases separating them. Written as DNA, the CDR3 is TGTGCCAGCAGCTTAGCGAAAACGACCCCTCATACGCAGTATTTT. Encoded protein: CASSLAKTTPHTQYF.

The rearrangement links TRBV15 to TRBJ2-5, with TRBD1 identical over 8 bases. The DNA end lines up better with TRBJ2-7; the J call may be wrong. In germline, CDR1 is LNHNV, CDR2 YYDKDF (reference sequence). CDR3 length: 14 residues. The CDR3 loop is CATSRDRGLNEQYF. CDR3 in DNA: TGTGCCACCAGCAGAGACAGGGGGCTGAACGAGCAGTACTTC.

The table lists this clone with a count of one. CDR3 in amino acids: CASSTSSGIYEQYF. Written as DNA, the CDR3 is TGTGCCAGCAGTACGTCTAGCGGGATCTACGAGCAGTACTTC. The chain employs TRBV6-5 and TRBJ2-7, with TRBD2 matching over 9 bases. Germline V gene lookup returns CDR1 MNHEY and CDR2 SVGAGI. The ends lost 5 bases at V and 3 bases at J; junction bases unmatched: 5. The CDR3 runs to 14 residues.

This rearrangement joins TRBV28 to TRBJ1-2; a weak D match, TRBD1 (6 bases). V gave up 7 bases and J gave up 4 bases, with 16 bases separating them. The CDR3 length is 14 residues. Germline V gene data show CDR1 as MDHEN and CDR2 as SYDVKM. The CDR3 sequence is CASTLAQGTYGYTF. The CDR3 DNA reads TGTGCCAGCACTCTGGCCCAGGGGACCTATGGCTACACCTTC.

This clone was found once. The rearrangement uses TRBV4-1 and TRBJ1-1; D call uncertain. CDR1 is MGHRA and CDR2 is YSYEKL in the germline V gene. CDR3 size: 16 residues. Trimming removed 3 bases at V and 2 bases at J, with 16 bases between. Here the CDR3 reads CASSQNRPFLNTEAFF. The CDR3 DNA is TGCGCCAGCAGCCAGAATAGACCATTTCTAAACACTGAAGCTTTCTTT.

The V call is TRBV5-1, the J call TRBJ1-2, with 10 bases fitting TRBD1. This CDR3 spans 14 amino acids. Germline lookup yields CDR1 SGHRS and CDR2 YFSETQ. J was trimmed by 3 bases and V by 4 bases; bases with no gene match: 3. CDR3 in DNA: TGCGCCAGCAGCGCGGGACAGGGGTACTATGGCTACACCTTC. Its protein is CASSAGQGYYGYTF.

This sequence joins TRBV5-6 and TRBJ1-2; 7 positions match TRBD1. The CDR3 extends over 17 amino acids. Germline trimming cut 0 bases from V and 8 bases from J; bases unmatched to any gene: 16. The V gene's germline CDR1 is SGHDT and CDR2 YYEEEE. In DNA, the CDR3 is TGTGCCAGCAGCTTGGTAGCAGGGACAGTAACCGCCGGGGGCTACACCTTC. It yields the protein CASSLVAGTVTAGGYTF.

The chain is built from TRBV5-1 and TRBJ2-1; maybe TRBD2 (6 bases). V was shortened by 4 bases and J by 7 bases, with 12 bases between the two germline ends. The CDR3 covers 13 residues. Germline CDR1 and CDR2: SGHRS and YFSETQ. CDR3 nucleotides: TGCGCCAGCAGCCCGGGGACTCGTAATGAGCAGTTCTTC. Encoded protein: CASSPGTRNEQFF.

In DNA form, the CDR3 reads TGTGCCAGCAGCTCTAGATGGAGTAGGGTTGAGACCCAGTACTTC. Its translation is CASSSRWSRVETQYF. V usage is TRBV4-2 and J usage is TRBJ2-5; D remains unclear. This CDR3 contains 15 residues. Trimming pared 5 bases from V and 5 bases from J, leaving 18 bases between. CDR1 is LGHNA and CDR2 is YNFKEQ in the germline V gene.